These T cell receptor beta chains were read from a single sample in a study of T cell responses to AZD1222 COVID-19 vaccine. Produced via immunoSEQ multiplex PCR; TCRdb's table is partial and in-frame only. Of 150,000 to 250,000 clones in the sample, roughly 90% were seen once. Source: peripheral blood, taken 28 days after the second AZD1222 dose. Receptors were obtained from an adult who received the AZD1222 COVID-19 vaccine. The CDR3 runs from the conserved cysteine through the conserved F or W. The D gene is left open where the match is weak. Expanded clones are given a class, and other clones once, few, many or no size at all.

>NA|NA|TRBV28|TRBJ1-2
CASSSQYGYTF
TGTGCCAGCAGTTCTCAATATGGCTACACCTTC
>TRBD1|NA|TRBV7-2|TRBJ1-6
CASSFWDRGRGSPLHF
TGTGCCAGCAGCTTTTGGGACAGGGGGCGAGGTTCACCCCTCCACTTT
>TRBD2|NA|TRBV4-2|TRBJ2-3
CASSQAGGAVSTDTQYF
TGTGCCAGCAGCCAAGCCGGGGGGGCTGTCAGCACAGATACGCAGTATTTT
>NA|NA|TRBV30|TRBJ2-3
CAWRGGITDTDTQYF
TGTGCCTGGAGAGGGGGAATCACGGACACAGATACGCAGTATTTT
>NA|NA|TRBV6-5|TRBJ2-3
CASRSYGGLTDTQYF
TGTGCCAGCAGGTCGTACGGGGGCCTCACAGATACGCAGTATTTT
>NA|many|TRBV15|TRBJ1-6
CATSRDRENSPLHF
TGTGCCACCAGCAGAGACAGGGAGAATTCACCCCTCCACTTT
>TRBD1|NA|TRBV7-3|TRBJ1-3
CASSPGTGAGNTIYF
TGTGCCAGCAGCCCGGGGACAGGGGCCGGAAACACCATATATTTT
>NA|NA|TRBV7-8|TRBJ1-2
CASSPRDYAYGYTF
TGTGCCAGCAGCCCCAGGGATTACGCCTATGGCTACACCTTC
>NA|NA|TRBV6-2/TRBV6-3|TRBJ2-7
CASSPRGGGAPYEQYF
TGTGCCAGCAGTCCCCGGGGAGGTGGGGCCCCCTACGAGCAGTACTTC
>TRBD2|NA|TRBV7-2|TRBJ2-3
CASSLVASSGSRADTQYF
TGTGCCAGCAGCCTAGTGGCTTCTAGCGGGAGTCGGGCAGATACGCAGTATTTT
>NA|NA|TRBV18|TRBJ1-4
CASSPPTENEKLFF
TGTGCCAGCTCACCACCGACAGAGAATGAAAAACTGTTTTTT
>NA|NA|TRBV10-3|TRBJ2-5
CAISAQSQETQYF
TGTGCCATCAGTGCCCAGTCCCAAGAGACCCAGTACTTC
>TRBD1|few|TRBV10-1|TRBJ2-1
CASSVAGTGAYNEQFF
TGCGCCAGCAGTGTGGCCGGGACAGGGGCGTACAATGAGCAGTTCTTC
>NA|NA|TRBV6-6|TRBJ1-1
CASSYADMNTEAFF
TGTGCCAGCAGTTACGCGGACATGAACACTGAAGCTTTCTTT
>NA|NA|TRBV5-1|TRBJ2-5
CASSLRDLIETQYF
TGCGCCAGCAGCTTACGGGATCTAATAGAGACCCAGTACTTC
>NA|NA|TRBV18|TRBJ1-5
CASSPGLNQPQHF
TGTGCCAGCTCACCAGGGCTCAATCAGCCCCAGCATTTT
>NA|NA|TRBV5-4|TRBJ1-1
CASSLSMNTEAFF
TGTGCCAGCAGCTTGAGTATGAACACTGAAGCTTTCTTT
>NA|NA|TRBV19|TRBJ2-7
CASSIPGPNEQYF
TGTGCCAGTAGTATCCCAGGGCCCAACGAGCAGTACTTC
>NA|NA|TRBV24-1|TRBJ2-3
CATSPDLTDTQYF
TGTGCCACCAGTCCCGATCTCACAGATACGCAGTATTTT
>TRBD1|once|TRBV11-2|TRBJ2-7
CASSSFLYSRDRGQYEQYF
TGTGCCAGCAGCTCTTTCCTTTACTCCCGGGACAGGGGGCAATACGAGCAGTACTTC
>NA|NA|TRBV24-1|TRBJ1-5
CATEGQGGQPQHF
TGTGCCACCGAGGGGCAGGGAGGACAGCCCCAGCATTTT
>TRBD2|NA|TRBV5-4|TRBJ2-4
CASSLREGRNIQYF
TGTGCCAGCAGCTTACGGGAGGGCCGTAACATTCAGTACTTC
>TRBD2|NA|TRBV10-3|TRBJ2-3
CAIRRGQTPGLAGPDTQYF
TGTGCCATCAGAAGGGGACAGACACCGGGACTAGCGGGACCAGATACGCAGTATTTT
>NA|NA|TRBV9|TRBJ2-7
CASSESSGPYEQYF
TGTGCCAGCAGCGAAAGCTCGGGTCCTTACGAGCAGTACTTC
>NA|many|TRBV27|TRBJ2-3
CASSLSPADTQYF
TGTGCCAGCAGTTTATCCCCCGCCGATACGCAGTATTTT
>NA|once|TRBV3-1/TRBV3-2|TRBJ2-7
CASSPAWASEYEQYF
TGTGCCAGCAGCCCAGCTTGGGCTAGCGAATACGAGCAGTACTTC
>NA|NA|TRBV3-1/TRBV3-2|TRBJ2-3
CASSQLGDTQYF
TGTGCCAGCAGCCAGCTCGGGGATACGCAGTATTTT
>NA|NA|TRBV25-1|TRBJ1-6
CASSFKGSPLHF
TGTGCCAGCAGTTTTAAGGGTTCACCCCTCCACTTT
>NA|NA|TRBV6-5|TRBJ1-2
CASSYGAGNYGYTF
TGTGCCAGCAGTTATGGGGCAGGAAACTATGGCTACACCTTC
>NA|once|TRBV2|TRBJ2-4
CASSETVLAKNIQYF
TGTGCCAGCAGTGAGACGGTACTAGCCAAAAACATTCAGTACTTC
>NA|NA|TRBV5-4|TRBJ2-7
CASSLSTSSYEQYF
TGTGCCAGCAGCTTGTCTACCAGTTCCTACGAGCAGTACTTC
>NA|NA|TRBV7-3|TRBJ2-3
CASSPPGGSPYF
TGTGCCAGCAGCCCTCCCGGTGGGTCCCCGTATTTT
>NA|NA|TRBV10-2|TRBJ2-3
CASVSLSLTDTQYF
TGCGCCAGCGTGAGTCTGTCCCTCACAGATACGCAGTATTTT
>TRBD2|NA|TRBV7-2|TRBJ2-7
CASSLVGLAGGPHEQYF
TGTGCCAGCAGCTTAGTCGGGCTAGCGGGAGGGCCACACGAGCAGTACTTC